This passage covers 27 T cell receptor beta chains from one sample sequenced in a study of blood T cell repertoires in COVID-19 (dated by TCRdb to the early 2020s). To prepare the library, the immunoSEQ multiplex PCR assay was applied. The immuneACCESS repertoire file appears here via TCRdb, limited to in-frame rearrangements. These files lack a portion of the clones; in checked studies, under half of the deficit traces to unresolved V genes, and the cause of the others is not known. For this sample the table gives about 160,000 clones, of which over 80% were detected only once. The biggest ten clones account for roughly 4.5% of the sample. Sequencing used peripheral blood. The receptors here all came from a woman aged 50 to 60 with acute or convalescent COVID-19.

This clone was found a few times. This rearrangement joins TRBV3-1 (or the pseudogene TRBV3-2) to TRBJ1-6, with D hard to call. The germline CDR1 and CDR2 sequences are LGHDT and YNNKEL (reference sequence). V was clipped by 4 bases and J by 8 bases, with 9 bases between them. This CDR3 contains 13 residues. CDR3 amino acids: CASSLGGDSPLHF. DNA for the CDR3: TGTGCCAGCAGCCTCGGCGGGGATTCACCCCTCCACTTT.

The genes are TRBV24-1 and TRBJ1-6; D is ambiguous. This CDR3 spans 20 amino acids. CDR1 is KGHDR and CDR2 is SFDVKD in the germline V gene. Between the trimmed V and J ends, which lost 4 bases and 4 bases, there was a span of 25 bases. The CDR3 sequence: CATSDPARPTLTHYNSPLHF. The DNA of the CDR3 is TGTGCCACCAGTGACCCCGCCCGACCGACACTCACTCATTATAATTCACCCCTCCACTTT.

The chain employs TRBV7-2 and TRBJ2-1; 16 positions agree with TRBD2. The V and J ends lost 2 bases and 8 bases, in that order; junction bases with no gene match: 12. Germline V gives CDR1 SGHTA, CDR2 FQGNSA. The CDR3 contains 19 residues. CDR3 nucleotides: TGTGCCAGCAGCTTACCCCCGGGACTAGCGGGAGGGCCTATCGATGAGCAGTTCTTC. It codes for CASSLPPGLAGGPIDEQFF.

CDR3 coding DNA: TGTGCCAGCAGCCGACTAGCGGGGTACGAGCAGTACTTC. Translated, it gives CASSRLAGYEQYF. The chain carries TRBV11-2 and TRBJ2-7; TRBD2 matches 11 bases. CDR1 and CDR2 from the germline V gene are SGHAT and FQNNGV. The V segment lost 5 bases and the J segment 4 bases; nucleotides outside the gene matches: 1. This CDR3 is built from 13 residues.

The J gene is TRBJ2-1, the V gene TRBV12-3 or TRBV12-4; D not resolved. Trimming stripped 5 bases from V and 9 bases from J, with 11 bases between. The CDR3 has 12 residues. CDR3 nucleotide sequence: TGTGCCAGCAGTCCAAGACACCGTGAGCAGTTCTTC. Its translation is CASSPRHREQFF.

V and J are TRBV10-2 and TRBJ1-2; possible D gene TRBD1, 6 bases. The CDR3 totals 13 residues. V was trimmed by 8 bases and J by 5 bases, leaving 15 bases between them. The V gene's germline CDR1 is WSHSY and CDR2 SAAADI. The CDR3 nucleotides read TGCGCCAGCCTAGACAGGCCACCGTATGGCTACACCTTC. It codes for CASLDRPPYGYTF.

CDR3 region: CASSLLGQGDIQYF. The DNA of the CDR3 is TGTGCCAGCAGCCTACTGGGACAGGGAGACATTCAGTACTTC. The rearrangement joins TRBV7-2 to TRBJ2-4, with 9 bases that match TRBD1. Germline CDR1 SGHTA, CDR2 FQGNSA. With 5 bases clipped from V and 8 bases from J, the junction kept 7 bases outside the gene matches. This CDR3 spans 14 amino acids.

The CDR3 spells CASSTPSGTSVMDTQYF. For the CDR3, the DNA is TGCGCCAGCAGCACCCCAAGCGGGACTAGCGTAATGGATACGCAGTATTTT. V gene TRBV5-1 combines with J gene TRBJ2-3, with 10 bases lining up with TRBD2. Germline loops: CDR1 SGHRS, CDR2 YFSETQ. The CDR3 has 17 amino acids. Trimming took 4 bases from V and 6 from J; bases not matched to a gene: 14.

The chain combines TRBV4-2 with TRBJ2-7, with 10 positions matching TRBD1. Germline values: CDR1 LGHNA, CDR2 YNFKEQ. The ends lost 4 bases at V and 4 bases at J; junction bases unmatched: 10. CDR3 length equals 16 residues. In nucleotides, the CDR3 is TGTGCCAGCAGCCGGGGAGGGGGGACAGGGGATTACGAGCAGTACTTC. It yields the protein CASSRGGGTGDYEQYF.

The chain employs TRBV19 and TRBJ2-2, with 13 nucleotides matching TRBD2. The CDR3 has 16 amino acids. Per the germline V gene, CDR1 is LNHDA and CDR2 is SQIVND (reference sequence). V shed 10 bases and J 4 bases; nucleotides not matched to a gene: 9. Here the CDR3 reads CATGLAGVLGTGELFF. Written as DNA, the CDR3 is TGTGCCACCGGACTAGCGGGAGTCCTCGGCACCGGGGAGCTGTTTTTT.

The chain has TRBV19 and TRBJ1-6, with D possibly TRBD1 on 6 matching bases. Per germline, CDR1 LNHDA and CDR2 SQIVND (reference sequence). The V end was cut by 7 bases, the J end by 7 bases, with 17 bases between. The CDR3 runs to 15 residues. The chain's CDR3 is CASTPQGLENSPLHF. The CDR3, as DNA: TGTGCCAGTACCCCACAGGGATTGGAGAATTCACCCCTCCACTTT.

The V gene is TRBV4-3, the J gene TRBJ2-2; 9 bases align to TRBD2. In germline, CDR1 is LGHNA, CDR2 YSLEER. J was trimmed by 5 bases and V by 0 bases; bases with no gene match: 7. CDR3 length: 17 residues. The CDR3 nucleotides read TGCGCCAGCAGCCAAGATCATAAGGCGGGAGGGACCGGGGAGCTGTTTTTT. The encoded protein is CASSQDHKAGGTGELFF.

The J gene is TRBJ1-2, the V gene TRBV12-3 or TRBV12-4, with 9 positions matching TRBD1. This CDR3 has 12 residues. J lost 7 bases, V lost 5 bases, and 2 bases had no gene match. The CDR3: CASSTGGGGYTF. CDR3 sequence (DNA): TGTGCCAGCAGTACAGGGGGCGGTGGCTACACCTTC.

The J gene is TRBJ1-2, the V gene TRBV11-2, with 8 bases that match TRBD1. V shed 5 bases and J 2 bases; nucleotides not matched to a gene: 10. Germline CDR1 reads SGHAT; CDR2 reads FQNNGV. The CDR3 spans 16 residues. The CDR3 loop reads CASSPRTGSSNYGYTF. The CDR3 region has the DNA TGTGCCAGCAGCCCAAGGACAGGGTCTTCAAACTATGGCTACACCTTC.

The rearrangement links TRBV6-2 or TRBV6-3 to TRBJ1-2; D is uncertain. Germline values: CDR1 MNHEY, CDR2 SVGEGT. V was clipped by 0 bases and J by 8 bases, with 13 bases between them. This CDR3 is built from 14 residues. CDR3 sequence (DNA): TGTGCCAGCAGTTACTCGAGAAGTCCTGAGGGCTACACCTTC. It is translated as CASSYSRSPEGYTF.

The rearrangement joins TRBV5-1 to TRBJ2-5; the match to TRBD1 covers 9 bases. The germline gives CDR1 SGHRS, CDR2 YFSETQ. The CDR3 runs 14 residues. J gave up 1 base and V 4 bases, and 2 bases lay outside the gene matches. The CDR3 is CASSPQGAQETQYF. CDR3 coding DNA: TGCGCCAGCAGCCCACAGGGGGCCCAAGAGACCCAGTACTTC.

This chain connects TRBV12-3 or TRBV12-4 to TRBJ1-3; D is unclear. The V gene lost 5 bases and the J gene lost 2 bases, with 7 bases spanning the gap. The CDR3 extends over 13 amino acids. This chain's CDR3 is CASSPRAGNTIYF. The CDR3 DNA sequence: TGTGCCAGCAGTCCCCGGGCTGGAAACACCATATATTTT.

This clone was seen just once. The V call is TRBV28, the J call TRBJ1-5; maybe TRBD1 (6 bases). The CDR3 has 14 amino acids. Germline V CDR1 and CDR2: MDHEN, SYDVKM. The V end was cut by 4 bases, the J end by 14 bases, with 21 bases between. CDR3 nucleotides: TGTGCCAGCAGTTCTTCCGGGACACCCCGACAGGAGCATTTT. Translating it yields CASSSSGTPRQEHF. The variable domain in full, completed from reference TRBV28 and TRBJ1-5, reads DVKVTQSSRYLVKRTGEKVFLECVQDMDHENMFWYRQDPGLGLRLIYFSYDVKMKEKGDIPEGYSVSREKKERFSLILESASTNQTSMYLCASSSSGTPRQEHFGDGTRLSIL.

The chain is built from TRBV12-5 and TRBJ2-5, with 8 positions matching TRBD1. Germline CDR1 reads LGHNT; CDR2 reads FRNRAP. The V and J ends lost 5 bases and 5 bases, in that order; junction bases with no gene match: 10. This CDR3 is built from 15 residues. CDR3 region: CASGPKTGGKETQYF. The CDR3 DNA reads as TGTGCTAGTGGTCCAAAAACAGGGGGGAAGGAGACCCAGTACTTC.

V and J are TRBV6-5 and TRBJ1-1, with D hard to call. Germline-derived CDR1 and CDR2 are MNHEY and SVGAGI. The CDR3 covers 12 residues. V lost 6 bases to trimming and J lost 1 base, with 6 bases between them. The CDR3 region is CASREGNTEAFF. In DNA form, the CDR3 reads TGTGCCAGCAGAGAGGGGAACACTGAAGCTTTCTTT.

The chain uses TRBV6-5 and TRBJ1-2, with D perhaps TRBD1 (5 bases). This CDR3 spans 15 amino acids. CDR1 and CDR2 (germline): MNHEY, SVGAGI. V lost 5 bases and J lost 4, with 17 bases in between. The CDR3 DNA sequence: TGTGCCAGCAGTCAGTGGACAAAGGAGAGCTATGGCTACACCTTC. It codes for CASSQWTKESYGYTF.

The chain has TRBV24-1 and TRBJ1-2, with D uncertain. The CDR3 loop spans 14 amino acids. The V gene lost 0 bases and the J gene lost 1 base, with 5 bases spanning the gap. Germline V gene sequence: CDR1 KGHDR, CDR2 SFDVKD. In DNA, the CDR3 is TGTGCCACCAGTGATTTGAACTTTAACTATGGCTACACCTTC. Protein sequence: CATSDLNFNYGYTF.

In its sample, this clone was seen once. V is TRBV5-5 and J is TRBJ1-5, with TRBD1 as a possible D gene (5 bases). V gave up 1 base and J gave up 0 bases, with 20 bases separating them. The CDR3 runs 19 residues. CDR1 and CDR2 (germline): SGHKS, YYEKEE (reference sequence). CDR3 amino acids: CASSLSGTPEGYSNQPQHF. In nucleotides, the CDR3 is TGTGCCAGCAGCTTGAGCGGGACCCCTGAGGGGTATAGCAATCAGCCCCAGCATTTT.

This CDR3 is CASSQDIRGGGPYEQYF. DNA for the CDR3: TGTGCCAGCAGCCAAGATATTCGCGGGGGGGGACCCTACGAGCAGTACTTC. The chain employs TRBV3-1 (or the pseudogene TRBV3-2) and TRBJ2-7; the match to TRBD2 covers 9 bases. From germline, CDR1 is LGHDT and CDR2 YNNKEL (reference sequence). Germline trimming cut 0 bases from V and 2 bases from J; bases unmatched to any gene: 8. The CDR3 has 17 amino acids.

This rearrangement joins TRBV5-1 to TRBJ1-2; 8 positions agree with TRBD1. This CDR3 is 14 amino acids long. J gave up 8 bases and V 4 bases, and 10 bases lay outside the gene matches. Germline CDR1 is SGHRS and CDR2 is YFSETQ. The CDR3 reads CASSPGQGVRGYTF. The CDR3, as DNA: TGCGCCAGCAGCCCCGGACAGGGAGTACGGGGCTACACCTTC.

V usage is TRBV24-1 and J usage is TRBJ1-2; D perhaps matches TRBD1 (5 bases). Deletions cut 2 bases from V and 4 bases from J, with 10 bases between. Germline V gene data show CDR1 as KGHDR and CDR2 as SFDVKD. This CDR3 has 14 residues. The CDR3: CATSDSGTLYGYTF. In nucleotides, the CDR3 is TGTGCCACCAGTGATTCCGGGACTCTCTATGGCTACACCTTC.

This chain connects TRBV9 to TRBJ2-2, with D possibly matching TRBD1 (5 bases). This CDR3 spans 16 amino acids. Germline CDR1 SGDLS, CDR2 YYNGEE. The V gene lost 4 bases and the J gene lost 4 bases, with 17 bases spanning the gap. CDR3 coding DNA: TGTGCCAGCAGCCCGCGAAGGGGTGATGCCACCGGGGAGCTGTTTTTT. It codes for CASSPRRGDATGELFF.